This passage covers 26 T cell receptor beta chains from one sample sequenced in a study of blood T cell repertoires in COVID-19. The repertoire was sequenced with immunoSEQ multiplex PCR; TCRdb's copy has only in-frame clones and lacks some. Of 150,000 to 200,000 clones listed, around nine tenths are singletons. The source material was peripheral blood. The receptors were gathered from a man aged 18-30 years with active or convalescent COVID-19.

DNA for the CDR3: TGTGCCAGTAGTATTGGGGCTAGCGGGAACCCTTACAATGAGCAGTTCTTC. Residues: CASSIGASGNPYNEQFF. The rearrangement uses TRBV19 and TRBJ2-1; 9 bases are a match to TRBD2. CDR3 length equals 17 residues. Germline V lookup: CDR1 LNHDA, CDR2 SQIVND (reference sequence). The V segment lost 3 bases and the J segment 4 bases; nucleotides outside the gene matches: 10.

CDR3 DNA sequence: TGCGCCAGCAGCCAAGGTTCGCTAGCGGGACCCTACGAGCAGTACTTC. Its translation is CASSQGSLAGPYEQYF. This chain links TRBV4-1 with TRBJ2-7, with TRBD2 identical over 9 bases. V trimming: 1 base; J trimming: 2 bases; junction bases outside the gene matches: 6. CDR1 and CDR2 (germline): MGHRA, YSYEKL. The CDR3 has 16 amino acids.

This chain links TRBV7-9 with TRBJ1-2; D is perhaps TRBD1 (5 bases). The germline CDR1 and CDR2 sequences are SEHNR and FQNEAQ (reference sequence). The CDR3 loop spans 15 amino acids. Trimming pared 1 base from V and 8 bases from J, leaving 17 bases between. CDR3 sequence: CASSLGLSGGRGYTF. The CDR3 nucleotides read TGTGCCAGCAGCTTAGGATTATCGGGGGGAAGAGGCTACACCTTC.

V is TRBV3-1 (or the pseudogene TRBV3-2) and J is TRBJ2-3; D not certain. V dropped 4 bases and J dropped 3 bases, with 14 bases sitting between them. The CDR3 spans 15 residues. Germline CDR1 LGHDT, CDR2 YNNKEL (reference sequence). The CDR3 spells CASSLLSRGTDTQYF. The DNA for the CDR3 is TGTGCCAGCAGCCTCCTAAGCCGAGGTACAGATACGCAGTATTTT.

The chain is built from TRBV6-5 and TRBJ2-2, with D perhaps matching TRBD2 (5 bases). V lost 4 bases and J lost 5, with 14 bases in between. CDR1 and CDR2 (germline): MNHEY, SVGAGI. The CDR3 has 15 residues. CDR3 protein: CASSWASGGTGELFF. The CDR3 nucleotides are TGTGCCAGCAGTTGGGCATCCGGCGGGACCGGGGAGCTGTTTTTT.

The chain employs TRBV6-1 and TRBJ2-7, with D possibly matching TRBD2 (6 bases). This CDR3 is built from 17 residues. Trimming stripped 3 bases from V and 4 bases from J, with 22 bases between. CDR1 and CDR2 from the germline V gene are MNHNS and SASEGT. CDR3 DNA: TGTGCCAGCAGTGACCTCCTCCATGGACGGGGGAAATACGAGCAGTACGTC. It specifies CASSDLLHGRGKYEQYV.

The chain has TRBV15 and TRBJ2-1, with 9 bases aligning to TRBD1. Trimming took 0 bases from V and 5 from J; bases not matched to a gene: 11. CDR1 and CDR2 (germline): LNHNV, YYDKDF (reference sequence). The CDR3 runs to 18 residues. DNA for the CDR3: TGTGCCACCAGCAGAGATCCCCAAACAGGGGGCACCCACAATGAGCAGTTCTTC. This codes for CATSRDPQTGGTHNEQFF.

V is TRBV25-1 and J is TRBJ1-1; D gene ambiguous. CDR1 and CDR2 (germline): MGHDK, SYGVNS. The CDR3 contains 11 residues. V was shortened by 4 bases and J by 7 bases, with 7 bases between the two germline ends. Written as DNA, the CDR3 is TGTGCCAGCAGTGCGCGGGGTGAAGCTTTCTTT. Translated: CASSARGEAFF.

CDR3 bases: TGTGCCAGCAGTTACAACGGGGGTGTGGCCGGGGAGCTGTTTTTT. It specifies CASSYNGGVAGELFF. This chain connects TRBV6-5 to TRBJ2-2, with D possibly being TRBD2 (6 bases). The V gene's germline CDR1 is MNHEY and CDR2 SVGAGI. Between the trimmed V and J ends, which lost 2 bases and 6 bases, there was a span of 13 bases. This CDR3 has 15 amino acids.

This clone was seen more than once but under ten times. This chain connects TRBV19 to TRBJ1-3; D ambiguous. From germline, CDR1 is LNHDA and CDR2 SQIVND (reference sequence). V dropped 0 bases and J dropped 0 bases, with 6 bases sitting between them. The CDR3 extends over 15 amino acids. The CDR3 reads CASSIDRPSGNTIYF. The CDR3 DNA is TGTGCCAGTAGTATAGACAGGCCCTCTGGAAACACCATATATTTT.

V and J are TRBV7-2 and TRBJ1-5, with unresolved D. CDR1 is SGHTA and CDR2 is FQGNSA in the germline V gene. The V end lost 5 bases, the J end lost 7 bases, and 12 bases lay between the germline ends. The CDR3 loop spans 13 amino acids. The CDR3 bases are TGTGCCAGCAGCCTAGGTGCGGAACAGCCCCAGCATTTT. Encoded protein: CASSLGAEQPQHF.

A few counts support this clone. The V and J genes are TRBV19 and TRBJ1-2; a weak D match, TRBD1 (5 bases). V dropped 7 bases and J dropped 7 bases, with 22 bases sitting between them. Germline assignment: CDR1 LNHDA and CDR2 SQIVND (reference sequence). The CDR3 consists of 15 residues. The CDR3 coding sequence is TGTGCCAGTACCTATTCGGGGGGGAGTACCGTTGGCTACACCTTC. This sequence encodes CASTYSGGSTVGYTF.

This clone was detected once. The chain recombines TRBV5-4 with TRBJ2-7; a weak D match, TRBD1 (6 bases). The germline V and J ends were trimmed by 4 bases and 0 bases, with 11 bases remaining between them. CDR1 and CDR2 from the germline V gene are SGHNT and YYREEE (reference sequence). The CDR3 sequence is 14 residues long. This CDR3 is CASSVTGYSYEQYF. DNA for the CDR3: TGTGCCAGCAGCGTGACAGGTTACTCCTACGAGCAGTACTTC.

The V and J genes are TRBV25-1 and TRBJ2-7; perhaps TRBD2 as D (5 bases). V lost 4 bases to trimming and J lost 0 bases, with 13 bases between them. The germline CDR1 and CDR2 sequences are MGHDK and SYGVNS. The CDR3 is 15 amino acids. The CDR3 nucleotides read TGTGCCAGCAGTGGCCAGACGGGAATCTCCTACGAGCAGTACTTC. It yields the protein CASSGQTGISYEQYF.

The chain recombines TRBV18 with TRBJ1-2; a weak D match, TRBD1 (6 bases). The CDR3 length is 14 residues. The V gene lost 2 bases and the J gene lost 3 bases, with 10 bases spanning the gap. Germline-derived CDR1 and CDR2 are KGHSH and LQKENI. The CDR3 spells CASSPGRGYYGYTF. CDR3 in DNA: TGTGCCAGCTCACCAGGCAGGGGCTACTATGGCTACACCTTC.

The CDR3 loop reads CASRGQGSGNTIYF. The CDR3 region has the DNA TGTGCCAGCAGGGGCCAGGGCTCTGGAAACACCATATATTTT. The chain has TRBV9 and TRBJ1-3; weak D call: TRBD1 (5 bases). Trimming left V 5 bases short and J 0 bases short, with 9 bases between. The CDR3 sequence is 14 residues long. Germline V gene sequence: CDR1 SGDLS, CDR2 YYNGEE.

The J gene is TRBJ2-3, the V gene TRBV2; 9 bases match TRBD1. Per germline, CDR1 SNHLY and CDR2 FYNNEI. The CDR3 contains 12 residues. V gave up 6 bases and J gave up 12 bases; unmatched junction bases: 7. This CDR3 is CASRLKGQGQYF. CDR3 DNA sequence: TGTGCCAGCAGGCTTAAGGGACAGGGCCAGTATTTT.

J is TRBJ2-3 and V is TRBV10-3, with 9 bases that match TRBD1. Germline trimming cut 5 bases from V and 4 bases from J; bases unmatched to any gene: 4. The CDR3 totals 14 residues. Germline V CDR1 and CDR2: ENHRY, SYGVKD. The CDR3 nucleotides are TGTGCCATCAGTACAGGGGGCAGTTCAGATACGCAGTATTTT. As protein: CAISTGGSSDTQYF.

The chain employs TRBV24-1 and TRBJ2-5; TRBD2 aligns across 10 bases. The junction had 8 bases not matched to a gene; V was cut back by 6 bases and J by 5 bases. CDR3 length equals 15 residues. Germline V gene sequence: CDR1 KGHDR, CDR2 SFDVKD. The CDR3 DNA follows: TGTGCCACCAGTAGTCCTAGCGGGAGTGGGGAGACCCAGTACTTC. Protein: CATSSPSGSGETQYF.

This chain connects TRBV5-1 to TRBJ2-3; 9 nucleotides align to TRBD2. After removal of 0 bases from V and 4 bases from J, the junction contained 9 bases not matched to a gene. The V gene's germline CDR1 is SGHRS and CDR2 YFSETQ. CDR3 size: 17 residues. The CDR3 loop is CASSLVVAGAGSDTQYF. The CDR3 DNA is TGCGCCAGCAGCTTGGTGGTAGCGGGAGCGGGCTCAGATACGCAGTATTTT.

This rearrangement joins TRBV7-9 to TRBJ2-5; TRBD2 matches at 7 bases. V lost 6 bases, J lost 0 bases, and 4 bases stayed unmatched. Germline CDR1 is SEHNR and CDR2 is FQNEAQ (reference sequence). The CDR3 has 14 residues. The CDR3 protein is CASSSGSNQETQYF. CDR3 DNA: TGTGCCAGCAGTAGCGGGTCGAACCAAGAGACCCAGTACTTC.

This chain connects TRBV4-1 to TRBJ2-3, with 9 bases that match TRBD2. CDR1 and CDR2 from the germline V gene are MGHRA and YSYEKL. There are 16 residues in the CDR3. V gave up 0 bases and J gave up 2 bases; unmatched junction bases: 3. CDR3 region: CASSQELAGFTDTQYF. The CDR3 region has the DNA TGCGCCAGCAGCCAAGAACTAGCGGGCTTCACAGATACGCAGTATTTT.

The chain has TRBV12-3 or TRBV12-4 and TRBJ1-1; 9 bases align to TRBD1. The CDR3 is made up of 13 amino acids. J lost 10 bases, V lost 7 bases, and 10 bases had no gene match. This chain's CDR3 is CASTPTGGGVAFF. For the CDR3, the DNA is TGTGCCAGCACCCCGACAGGGGGTGGAGTAGCTTTCTTT.

This clone was seen a single time. The chain has TRBV30 and TRBJ1-5; perhaps TRBD1 as D (5 bases). Trimming shortened V by 5 bases and J by 6 bases, and 17 bases separated the two germline ends. Germline values: CDR1 GTSNPN, CDR2 SVGIG (reference sequence). The CDR3 runs 14 residues. The CDR3 protein is CAWEAGGEGQPQHF. The CDR3 DNA reads as TGTGCCTGGGAAGCCGGGGGGGAGGGTCAGCCCCAGCATTTT.

The V call is TRBV6-4, the J call TRBJ1-5, with D uncertain. The germline CDR1 and CDR2 sequences are MRHNA and SNTAGT. Trimming removed 3 bases at V and 0 bases at J, with 12 bases between. This CDR3 region has 16 residues. The CDR3 is CASSEYGGFSNQPQHF. Here the CDR3 DNA reads TGTGCCAGCAGTGAGTATGGAGGGTTTAGCAATCAGCCCCAGCATTTT.

This clone was counted once. This chain uses TRBV11-2 with TRBJ1-1; tentatively, D is TRBD1 (5 bases). Trimming removed 3 bases at V and 4 bases at J, with 15 bases between. Germline V CDR1 and CDR2: SGHAT, FQNNGV. The CDR3 has 15 residues. The CDR3 protein is CASSFGPGLGTEAFF. The CDR3 DNA reads TGTGCCAGCAGCTTCGGTCCAGGGCTGGGCACTGAAGCTTTCTTT.